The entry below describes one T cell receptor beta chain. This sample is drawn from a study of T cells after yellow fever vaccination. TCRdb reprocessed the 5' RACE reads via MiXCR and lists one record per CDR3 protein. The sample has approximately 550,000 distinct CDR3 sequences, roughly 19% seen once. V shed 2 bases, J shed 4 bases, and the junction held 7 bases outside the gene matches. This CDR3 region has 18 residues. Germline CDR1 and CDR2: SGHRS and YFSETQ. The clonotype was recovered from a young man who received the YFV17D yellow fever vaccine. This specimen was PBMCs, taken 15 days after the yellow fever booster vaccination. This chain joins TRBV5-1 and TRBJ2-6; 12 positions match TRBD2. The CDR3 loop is CASSFTGLAGPGANVLTF. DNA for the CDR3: TGCGCCAGCAGCTTTACAGGACTAGCGGGACCAGGGGCCAACGTCCTGACTTTC.